The clone carrying this T cell receptor beta chain was observed many times. As yet, its antigen is unknown. The sample comes from a study of Graves' ophthalmopathy and Graves' hyperthyroidism. Study findings and constraints: Blood was where most expanded thyroid clonotypes above 0.001 frequency also turned up.

The CDR3 sequence is 15 residues long. V was pared by 6 bases and J by 6 bases, with 18 bases between. RNA transcripts were the source from which TCR beta CDR3 regions were amplified. First-round RT-PCR relied on HTBI primers, and a second-round multiplex PCR came next. TCRdb recomputed calls from the multiplex PCR reads with MiXCR, one row per CDR3 protein. The sample comprises a few hundred thousand distinct CDR3 sequences, 17% of which are singletons, and roughly 2.6% rests with the top ten. Source material: peripheral blood. The chain couples TRBV12-3 or TRBV12-4 to TRBJ1-5; a weak D match, TRBD1 (5 bases). The sequence was collected from an adult woman with stable Graves' hyperthyroidism. Here the CDR3 DNA reads TGTGCCAGCAGCCGTCATCAGGGTGGGAGTCAGCCCCAGCATTTT. Its translation: CASSRHQGGSQPQHF.